These 26 T cell receptor beta chains were sequenced from one sample in a study of kidney transplant recipient with SARS-CoV-2 infection. MiXCR was run by TCRdb on the reads, yielding one entry per CDR3 protein. The table lists 200,000 to 300,000 distinct CDR3 sequences, 29% of them singletons. The sequences come from a blood sample, collected at baseline and on roughly day 110 from a kidney transplant recipient. The source is a male patient between 25 and 39 years old who had COVID-19 and was a kidney transplant recipient. Some T cells may trace back to the graft donor.

This clonotype was detected many times. The genes are TRBV6-1 and TRBJ2-7, with 10 bases fitting TRBD1. V shed 2 bases, J shed 5 bases, and the junction held 6 bases outside the gene matches. Germline V lookup: CDR1 MNHNS, CDR2 SASEGT. This CDR3 contains 15 residues. This CDR3 is CASSEQTGGYDEQYV. As DNA, the CDR3 is TGTGCCAGCAGTGAACAGACAGGGGGCTACGACGAGCAGTACGTC.

This clonotype came up a few times. The V gene is TRBV15, the J gene TRBJ2-3; TRBD2 agrees at 11 bases. V was clipped by 1 base and J by 2 bases; unmatched bases: 8. Per the germline V gene, CDR1 is LNHNV and CDR2 is YYDKDF (reference sequence). This CDR3 spans 18 amino acids. In DNA form, the CDR3 reads TGTGCCACCAGCAGAGTAGTGGGACTAGCGGAAAACACAGATACGCAGTATTTT. Amino acid sequence: CATSRVVGLAENTDTQYF. The full variable domain, completed using reference TRBV15 and TRBJ2-3, is DAMVIQNPRYQVTQFGKPVTLSCSQTLNHNVMYWYQQKSSQAPKLLFHYYDKDFNNEADTPDNFQSRRPNTSFCFLDIRSPGLGDTAMYLCATSRVVGLAENTDTQYFGPGTRLTVL.

This clonotype occurred many times. The chain combines TRBV16 with TRBJ1-2; D ambiguous. V lost 5 bases and J lost 4, with 23 bases in between. CDR1 is KGHSY and CDR2 is FQNENV in the germline V gene. The CDR3 covers 17 residues. The CDR3 reads CASSSRPVVRKTYGYTF. In nucleotides, the CDR3 is TGTGCCAGCAGCTCGAGACCGGTCGTTAGAAAGACCTATGGCTACACCTTC.

This clonotype was seen many times. The chain uses TRBV7-4 and TRBJ1-2; D is undetermined. CDR3 length: 17 amino acids. The germline gives CDR1 SGHVT, CDR2 SQSDAQ. Deletions cut 5 bases from V and 4 bases from J, with 23 bases between. The CDR3 here is CASSVRDSARKTYGYTF. DNA for the CDR3: TGTGCCAGCAGCGTGCGTGATTCAGCTCGAAAGACCTATGGCTACACCTTC.

This clonotype came up many times. The chain has TRBV28 and TRBJ1-3; no firm D call. Germline CDR1 and CDR2: MDHEN and SYDVKM. The V gene lost 7 bases and the J gene lost 2 bases, with 15 bases spanning the gap. This CDR3 is 15 amino acids long. CDR3 DNA: TGTGCCAGCATCCCTCCCCGAGTTCCTGGAAACACCATATATTTT. It yields the protein CASIPPRVPGNTIYF. Based on the CDR3 plus reference TRBV28 and TRBJ1-3, the full variable domain is DVKVTQSSRYLVKRTGEKVFLECVQDMDHENMFWYRQDPGLGLRLIYFSYDVKMKEKGDIPEGYSVSREKKERFSLILESASTNQTSMYLCASIPPRVPGNTIYFGEGSWLTVV.

This clonotype came up many times. J is TRBJ2-7 and V is TRBV7-2, with 9 bases that match TRBD1. V lost 6 bases, J lost 2 bases, and 5 bases stayed unmatched. In germline, CDR1 is SGHTA, CDR2 FQGNSA. The CDR3 spans 14 residues. CDR3 protein: CASRPRDRAYEQYF. The DNA of the CDR3 is TGTGCCAGCAGACCCCGGGACAGGGCCTACGAGCAGTACTTC.

As for this clonotype: A much larger clone lies a single base off, so this may be a read error. The rearrangement joins TRBV8-2 to TRBJ1-2. TRBV8-2 is reported as a pseudogene. The CDR3 is 16 amino acids. The CDR3 DNA reads as TGTGGCAGTATGGATGGTGATAGCCGAAAGACCTATGGCCACACCTTC. Translated: CGSMDGDSRKTYGHTF.

This clonotype was detected many times. The genes are TRBV9 and TRBJ1-2; D ambiguous. V was cut by 6 bases and J by 4 bases, with 22 bases left in between. Germline CDR1 SGDLS, CDR2 YYNGEE. The CDR3 runs to 16 residues. The CDR3 reads CASMNEYSRKTYGYTF. The CDR3 coding sequence is TGTGCCAGCATGAACGAGTACTCAAGAAAGACCTATGGCTACACCTTC. Combining the CDR3 with reference TRBV9 and TRBJ1-2 gives the whole variable domain DSGVTQTPKHLITATGQRVTLRCSPRSGDLSVYWYQQSLDQGLQFLIQYYNGEERAKGNILERFSAQQFPDLHSELNLSSLELGDSALYFCASMNEYSRKTYGYTFGSGTRLTVV.

Details on this clonotype: At one of its ends the junction is not consistent with the germline gene, which may arise from a read error. This chain connects TRBV11-3 to TRBJ1-2; D unclear. Germline V gene data show CDR1 as SGHNT and CDR2 as YENEEA. This CDR3 comprises 17 residues. CDR3 in amino acids: CASSRSNDLGKAYGYAF. CDR3 in DNA: TGTGCCAGCAGCCGTAGCAACGATCTCGGAAAGGCCTATGGCTACGCCTTC.

This clonotype was observed many times. The chain is built from TRBV5-8 and TRBJ2-1; 12 positions agree with TRBD2. V shed 1 base and J 9 bases; nucleotides not matched to a gene: 5. This CDR3 has 15 residues. The germline CDR1 and CDR2 sequences are SGHTS and YDEGEE. CDR3 sequence reads: CASSLPSGRVGEQFF. CDR3 coding DNA: TGTGCCAGCAGCTTGCCTAGCGGGAGGGTCGGTGAGCAGTTCTTC.

The rearrangement uses TRBV18 and TRBJ2-5; maybe TRBD1 (6 bases). The V end was cut by 1 base, the J end by 2 bases, with 11 bases between. Germline V CDR1 and CDR2: KGHSH, LQKENI. CDR3 length equals 15 residues. The CDR3 loop is CASSPRLGQQETQYF. The CDR3 DNA reads TGTGCCAGCTCACCACGTTTAGGACAGCAAGAGACCCAGTACTTC.

With regard to this clonotype: A much larger clone sits a single nucleotide away, making a read error possible. The chain links TRBV20-1 to TRBJ2-7; TRBD1 matches 7 bases. J gave up 4 bases and V 6 bases, and 6 bases lay outside the gene matches. The CDR3 is 12 residues long. Looked up from germline, CDR1 is DFQATT and CDR2 is SNEGSKA (reference sequence). The DNA for the CDR3 is TGCAGTGCCATCAGACAGGGTTACGAGCAGTACGTC. This sequence encodes CSAIRQGYEQYV.

V usage is TRBV9 and J usage is TRBJ1-4; tentative D call: TRBD1 (5 bases). The CDR3 has 13 amino acids. Trimming shortened V by 5 bases and J by 4 bases, and 9 bases separated the two germline ends. From germline, CDR1 is SGDLS and CDR2 YYNGEE. DNA for the CDR3: TGTGCCAGCAGGGGGACCAATAATGAAAAACTGTTTTTT. Protein product: CASRGTNNEKLFF.

Ten or more counts support this clonotype. The chain carries TRBV29-1 and TRBJ2-7; D could derive from TRBD1 or TRBD2 (5 bases each). Germline V lookup: CDR1 SQVTM, CDR2 ANQGSEA. There are 11 residues in the CDR3. V was pared by 6 bases and J by 4 bases, with 10 bases between. The CDR3 DNA sequence: TGCAGCGTCCTGGGGGTGTACGAGCAGTACTTC. It encodes CSVLGVYEQYF.

This clonotype was found many times. V and J are TRBV4-1 and TRBJ1-5; D is possibly TRBD1 (5 bases). Deletions cut 3 bases from V and 4 bases from J, with 19 bases between. Germline CDR1 reads MGHRA; CDR2 reads YSYEKL. The CDR3 is 17 residues long. CDR3 residues: CASSQTHGGGRNQPQHF. The CDR3, as DNA: TGCGCCAGCAGCCAGACCCATGGGGGGGGGAGGAATCAGCCCCAGCATTTT.

Ten or more counts support this clonotype. The V gene is TRBV28, the J gene TRBJ2-7; 7 bases are shared with TRBD1. J lost 2 bases, V lost 3 bases, and 1 base had no gene match. The CDR3 runs to 13 residues. In germline, CDR1 is MDHEN, CDR2 SYDVKM. CDR3 protein: CASSFQGAYEQYF. DNA for the CDR3: TGTGCCAGCAGTTTCCAGGGGGCCTACGAGCAGTACTTC.

This clonotype was counted at least ten times. The chain joins TRBV20-1 to TRBJ2-7, with 11 bases aligning to TRBD1. J lost 6 bases, V lost 6 bases, and 7 bases had no gene match. This CDR3 spans 13 amino acids. The germline gives CDR1 DFQATT, CDR2 SNEGSKA (reference sequence). The DNA for the CDR3 is TGCAGTGCGAGCCGGGACAGGGGGGTCGAGCAGTACTTC. Residues: CSASRDRGVEQYF.

This clonotype was seen many times. CDR3 in amino acids: CASSLLAGAGSYEQYF. In nucleotides, the CDR3 is TGTGCCAGCAGCTTACTAGCGGGAGCGGGCTCCTACGAGCAGTACTTC. This chain connects TRBV13 to TRBJ2-7, with 10 bases aligning to TRBD2. CDR1 is PRHDT, CDR2 FYEKMQ, per germline (reference sequence). The CDR3 consists of 16 residues. J gave up 0 bases and V 2 bases, and 4 bases lay outside the gene matches.

As concerns this clonotype: Possible read error: a much larger clone is one base away. The chain is built from TRBV3-1 and TRBJ2-2, with D unclear. The CDR3 is 18 residues long. Germline values: CDR1 LGHDT, CDR2 YNNKEL (reference sequence). V lost 5 bases and J lost 5, with 24 bases in between. The CDR3 nucleotides read TGTGCCAGCAGCATTTGTGTTCCCACTTCAGGCTTGACCGGGGAGCTGTTTTTT. Residues: CASSICVPTSGLTGELFF.

Ten or more counts support this clonotype. The CDR3 is CASSGFSAGGTEAFF. The CDR3 DNA reads as TGTGCCAGTAGTGGGTTTTCTGCGGGGGGGACTGAAGCTTTCTTT. The V and J genes are TRBV19 and TRBJ1-1; D may be TRBD1 (5 bases). The length of the CDR3 is 15 residues. Germline values: CDR1 LNHDA, CDR2 SQIVND (reference sequence). Trimming stripped 5 bases from V and 5 bases from J, with 18 bases between. The full variable domain, completed using reference TRBV19 and TRBJ1-1, is DGGITQSPKYLFRKEGQNVTLSCEQNLNHDAMYWYRQDPGQGLRLIYYSQIVNDFQKGDIAEGYSVSREKKESFPLTVTSAQKNPTAFYLCASSGFSAGGTEAFFGQGTRLTVV.

This clonotype was seen ten or more times. The CDR3 sequence: CASSALGKLAKAYEQYF. In DNA form, the CDR3 reads TGTGCCAGCAGCGCCTTAGGGAAACTAGCGAAAGCCTACGAGCAGTACTTC. V usage is TRBV11-2 and J usage is TRBJ2-7; TRBD2 matches at 7 bases. The trim removed 5 bases at V and 2 bases at J, leaving 15 bases unmatched. Germline assignment: CDR1 SGHAT and CDR2 FQNNGV. This CDR3 comprises 17 residues.

The chain uses TRBV21-1 and TRBJ2-3. TRBV21-1 is noted as a pseudogene. This CDR3 comprises 17 residues. The chain's CDR3 is CASSIGVATVMQDTQYF. CDR3 in DNA: TGTGCCAGCAGTATTGGGGTAGCTACAGTCATGCAAGATACGCAGTATTTT.

There are many counts of this clonotype. The chain links TRBV2 to TRBJ1-2, with TRBD1 as a possible D gene (5 bases). V dropped 2 bases and J dropped 2 bases, with 12 bases sitting between them. The CDR3 runs 15 residues. Germline lookup yields CDR1 SNHLY and CDR2 FYNNEI. The CDR3 region has the DNA TGTGCCAGCAGTGAATTTTTCCGGGACAACTATGGCTACACCTTC. This gives the protein CASSEFFRDNYGYTF.

As to this clonotype: Being one base from a much bigger clone, this may be a read error. The V and J genes are TRBV6-5 and TRBJ1-3; 9 nucleotides match TRBD1. The CDR3 loop spans 14 amino acids. V shed 6 bases, J shed 7 bases, and the junction held 7 bases outside the gene matches. Germline CDR1 and CDR2: MNHEY and SVGAGI. CDR3 sequence reads: CASRRQGGGNTIYF. The CDR3 DNA is TGTGCCAGCAGAAGACAGGGGGGAGGGAACACCATATATTTT.

Concerning this clonotype: With a much larger clone just one base away, this may be a read error. V usage is TRBV11-1 and J usage is TRBJ1-2; unclear D gene. The CDR3 runs 17 residues. Germline CDR1 reads SGHAT; CDR2 reads FQDESV (reference sequence). CDR3 loop: CASSYFSKAGKTYSYTF. The CDR3 DNA follows: TGTGCCAGCAGCTATTTCTCTAAGGCTGGAAAGACCTATAGCTACACCTTC.

With respect to this clonotype: This sequence may be a read error, since a much larger clone differs from it by one base. This chain uses TRBV5-4 with TRBJ2-7; possible D gene TRBD1, 7 bases. CDR3 size: 16 residues. Germline V gene sequence: CDR1 SGHNT, CDR2 YYREEE (reference sequence). CDR3: CASGFGGGESSYEQYV. The CDR3 DNA sequence: TGTGCCAGCGGCTTTGGAGGGGGCGAAAGCTCCTACGAGCAGTACGTC.